Listed here are 18 T cell receptor beta chains from one sample, sequenced in a study of CD8 T cells in Susac syndrome. It was with random hexamers that about 0.45 to 1 ug RNA was reverse transcribed. TCRdb re-analysed the immunoSEQ multiplex PCR reads in MiXCR, keeping a single row per CDR3 protein. Of roughly 200,000 distinct CDR3 sequences listed, just under 95% are singletons. The sample comprised CD4+ T cells from PBMCs. The receptors originated from a human donor with Susac syndrome.

This chain uses TRBV15 with TRBJ2-7; TRBD2 might be the D (6 bases). Trimming cost V 8 bases and J 5 bases, with 25 bases left between them. The CDR3 runs 16 residues. CDR1 and CDR2 from the germline V gene are LNHNV and YYDKDF (reference sequence). The chain's CDR3 is CATAVVRAGRKDEQYF. The CDR3 DNA reads TGTGCCACCGCTGTCGTTCGGGCAGGGAGGAAGGACGAGCAGTACTTC.

The CDR3 loop is CASSLGGDRVGGPQHF. The CDR3, as DNA: TGTGCCAGCAGCTTGGGAGGGGACAGGGTCGGTGGGCCCCAGCATTTT. J is TRBJ1-5 and V is TRBV5-6; TRBD1 matches at 9 bases. The CDR3 sequence is 16 residues long. Unmatched junction bases numbered 10, after V lost 0 bases and J lost 9 bases. From germline, CDR1 is SGHDT and CDR2 YYEEEE.

This clonotype was recorded once. This chain links TRBV7-2 with TRBJ2-1, with D possibly being TRBD2 (6 bases). The CDR3 length is 12 residues. Germline CDR1 and CDR2: SGHTA and FQGNSA. V lost 6 bases and J 9 bases, leaving 12 bases between the germline ends. CDR3 nucleotides: TGTGCCAGCAGTTACTTGGGGGGTGAGCAGTTCTTC. Protein product: CASSYLGGEQFF.

This clonotype has just one count. The chain is built from TRBV7-2 and TRBJ2-3, with 13 bases lining up with TRBD2. The germline CDR1 and CDR2 sequences are SGHTA and FQGNSA. The CDR3 has 17 amino acids. V dropped 3 bases and J dropped 5; count of bases not matched to a gene: 8. The CDR3 DNA sequence: TGTGCCAGCAGCTTGGAAACTAGCGGGGGGGCAGGAGATACGCAGTATTTT. Translation: CASSLETSGGAGDTQYF.

V is TRBV18 and J is TRBJ2-5, with D unclear. Trimming removed 2 bases from V and 0 bases from J, with 4 bases in between. CDR1 KGHSH and CDR2 LQKENI come from the germline V gene. CDR3 length: 13 amino acids. CDR3 protein: CASSPDYQETQYF. The CDR3 region has the DNA TGTGCCAGCTCACCAGACTACCAAGAGACCCAGTACTTC. The whole variable domain, remainder taken from reference TRBV18 and TRBJ2-5, is NAGVMQNPRHLVRRRGQEARLRCSPMKGHSHVYWYRQLPEEGLKFMVYLQKENIIDESGMPKERFSAEFPKEGPSILRIQQVVRGDSAAYFCASSPDYQETQYFGPGTRLLVL.

The V gene is TRBV3-1, the J gene TRBJ2-6; tentative D call: TRBD1 (5 bases). The CDR3 is 16 residues long. Germline CDR1 reads LGHDT; CDR2 reads YNNKEL (reference sequence). V lost 1 base and J 2 bases, leaving 9 bases between the germline ends. The CDR3 loop is CASSQVPTAGANVLTF. In nucleotides, the CDR3 is TGTGCCAGCAGCCAAGTCCCGACAGCTGGGGCCAACGTCCTGACTTTC.

This chain links TRBV12-3 or TRBV12-4 with TRBJ2-2, with D hard to call. The V and J ends lost 2 bases and 1 base respectively, with 5 bases between them. There are 14 residues in the CDR3. CDR3 protein: CASSLRQNTGELFF. Here the CDR3 DNA reads TGTGCCAGCAGTTTAAGACAGAACACCGGGGAGCTGTTTTTT.

Points on this clonotype: Germline and junction disagree at one end, which may indicate a read error. The V gene is TRBV12-3 or TRBV12-4, the J gene TRBJ1-2; tentatively, D is TRBD1 (6 bases). CDR3 size: 13 residues. The CDR3 DNA is TGTGCCAGCAGTTCCCGTAATAAGGGGGGTATGGCCTTC. As protein: CASSSRNKGGMAF.

The chain joins TRBV7-9 to TRBJ2-7, with TRBD1 matching 7 bases. In germline, CDR1 is SEHNR, CDR2 FQNEAQ (reference sequence). Trimming removed 5 bases from V and 0 bases from J; junction bases left unmatched: 7. CDR3 length: 15 amino acids. CDR3: CASSQDRLSSYEQYF. For the CDR3, the DNA is TGTGCCAGCAGCCAGGACAGGTTGAGCTCCTACGAGCAGTACTTC.

V and J are TRBV19 and TRBJ1-1, with 8 bases that match TRBD1. Per the germline V gene, CDR1 is LNHDA and CDR2 is SQIVND (reference sequence). The CDR3 has 15 residues. Unmatched junction bases numbered 8, after V lost 4 bases and J lost 4 bases. The CDR3 DNA is TGTGCCAGTAGTACGCGCAGGACAGGGCCCACTGAAGCTTTCTTT. This codes for CASSTRRTGPTEAFF. Combining the CDR3 with reference TRBV19 and TRBJ1-1 gives the whole variable domain DGGITQSPKYLFRKEGQNVTLSCEQNLNHDAMYWYRQDPGQGLRLIYYSQIVNDFQKGDIAEGYSVSREKKESFPLTVTSAQKNPTAFYLCASSTRRTGPTEAFFGQGTRLTVV.

The rearrangement uses TRBV18 and TRBJ2-3; 8 bases are a match to TRBD1. The CDR3 loop spans 15 amino acids. Germline V gives CDR1 KGHSH, CDR2 LQKENI. The trim removed 4 bases at V and 1 base at J, leaving 4 bases unmatched. CDR3 residues: CASSRGQVRTDTQYF. In nucleotides, the CDR3 is TGTGCCAGCTCACGGGGACAGGTCCGCACAGATACGCAGTATTTT.

This rearrangement joins TRBV5-1 to TRBJ1-2, with D tentatively TRBD1 (6 bases). Trimming took off 0 bases at V and 8 bases at J, with 14 bases between the two ends. CDR1 and CDR2 from the germline V gene are SGHRS and YFSETQ. The CDR3 totals 14 residues. The CDR3 region has the DNA TGCGCCAGCAGCTTGGCCCAGGGGCCTAGGGGCTACACCTTC. Protein: CASSLAQGPRGYTF.

V gene TRBV9 combines with J gene TRBJ1-1; D gene uncertain. With 4 bases removed from V and 1 base from J, the gap between germline ends came to 5 bases. The CDR3 runs to 12 residues. Germline lookup yields CDR1 SGDLS and CDR2 YYNGEE. CDR3 residues: CASSHPNTEAFF. Here the CDR3 DNA reads TGTGCCAGCAGCCACCCGAACACTGAAGCTTTCTTT.

This CDR3 reads CSASSGRAGYEQFF. The CDR3 DNA reads TGCAGTGCTAGTAGCGGGAGGGCCGGCTATGAGCAGTTCTTC. This chain connects TRBV20-1 to TRBJ2-1, with TRBD2 matching over 11 bases. The CDR3 is 14 amino acids. Germline V gene sequence: CDR1 DFQATT, CDR2 SNEGSKA (reference sequence). V shed 3 bases, J shed 8 bases, and the junction held 6 bases outside the gene matches.

The chain combines TRBV19 with TRBJ2-5; D is possibly TRBD1 (5 bases). V lost 1 base and J 4 bases, leaving 16 bases between the germline ends. Germline V gene data show CDR1 as LNHDA and CDR2 as SQIVND (reference sequence). The CDR3 has 16 amino acids. CDR3 bases: TGTGCCAGTAGTATAGGTCGGACACCAGAAACAGAGACCCAGTACTTC. Its protein is CASSIGRTPETETQYF.

The chain combines TRBV6-1 with TRBJ2-2; TRBD1 matches 9 bases. The CDR3 contains 16 residues. Germline V gene data show CDR1 as MNHNS and CDR2 as SASEGT. The V and J ends lost 4 bases and 6 bases, in that order; junction bases with no gene match: 9. CDR3 DNA sequence: TGTGCCAGCAGTGCTACCGGGACAGGGAAGGCCGGGGAGCTGTTTTTT. This translates into CASSATGTGKAGELFF.

The gene calls are TRBV5-1 and TRBJ1-2; tentative D call: TRBD1 (6 bases). Germline values: CDR1 SGHRS, CDR2 YFSETQ. The CDR3 totals 14 residues. V lost 0 bases and J lost 6, with 12 bases in between. DNA of the CDR3: TGCGCCAGCAGCTTGGCCGGGCAGGGGAATGGCTACACCTTC. Translation: CASSLAGQGNGYTF.

The chain employs TRBV30 and TRBJ2-1, with D possibly TRBD2 on 6 matching bases. V lost 2 bases to trimming and J lost 6 bases, with 20 bases between them. The germline V gene encodes CDR1 GTSNPN and CDR2 SVGIG (reference sequence). CDR3 length: 16 residues. The CDR3 DNA follows: TGTGCCTGGAGTTCACTTGGGGCGGGGTCTGGCAATGAGCAGTTCTTC. Translated: CAWSSLGAGSGNEQFF.